This T cell receptor (beta chain) derives from a study of liver allograft versus peripheral blood T cells. Across the whole study: Hepatic allograft T cell receptor repertoires were evaluated relative to those present in recipients' peripheral blood.

The length of the CDR3 is 14 residues. CDR1 SEHNR and CDR2 FQNEAQ come from the germline V gene (reference sequence). The V end lost 5 bases, the J end lost 9 bases, and 19 bases lay between the germline ends. TCRdb re-called the reads through MiXCR, storing one row per CDR3 protein. The sample holds 5,500 to 6,000 distinct CDR3 sequences, 13% to 15% seen once. This clonotype is classed as medium-sized. The source is a human patient who had a liver transplant. Some T cells may possibly be graft donor cells. This chain joins TRBV7-9 and TRBJ1-1, with D perhaps matching TRBD1 (5 bases). The DNA of the CDR3 is TGTGCCAGCAGCATACGAGAAGACAGTTTCCAAGCTTTCTTT. This encodes CASSIREDSFQAFF.